Below, 7 T cell receptor beta chains from the same sample are listed, as sequenced in a study of control samples from healthy donors and cancer patients (dated by TCRdb to about 2020). Library method: the immunoSEQ multiplex PCR assay. What TCRdb holds here is the immuneACCESS table cut down to in-frame rearrangements. Part of the clones is not present; checked against another copy, under half of the missing clones reflect an unresolved V gene, and the others are unexplained. In this sample the table shows 400,000 to 450,000 clones, about 93% of which occur a single time. The top ten hold 5% to 8% of the sample. The sample consisted of PBMCs. Receptor source: a man aged 35-49 years with head and neck cancer.

This chain uses TRBV4-1 with TRBJ2-7; a weak D match, TRBD1 (6 bases). The CDR3 extends over 13 amino acids. V was trimmed by 4 bases and J by 3 bases, leaving 10 bases between them. The germline V gene encodes CDR1 MGHRA and CDR2 YSYEKL. CDR3 in amino acids: CASSRLDSYEQYF. The CDR3 DNA reads TGCGCCAGCAGCCGGTTGGACAGCTACGAGCAGTACTTC.

This clone was seen a single time. The gene calls are TRBV30 and TRBJ2-7; D gene uncertain. This CDR3 is 12 amino acids long. Trimming took off 2 bases at V and 6 bases at J, with 11 bases between the two ends. The V gene's germline CDR1 is GTSNPN and CDR2 SVGIG (reference sequence). The CDR3 region is CAWSMTDSEQYF. The CDR3 region has the DNA TGTGCCTGGAGTATGACGGATTCCGAGCAGTACTTC.

V is TRBV5-6 and J is TRBJ2-3; TRBD2 is a possible D gene (7 bases). The CDR3 is 17 amino acids. Germline loops: CDR1 SGHDT, CDR2 YYEEEE. The V gene lost 4 bases and the J gene lost 2 bases, with 20 bases spanning the gap. CDR3 loop: CASSLLEGGYYTDTQYF. CDR3 bases: TGTGCCAGCAGCCTCCTAGAGGGGGGGTATTACACAGATACGCAGTATTTT.

The rearrangement joins TRBV7-9 to TRBJ1-2, with unresolved D. This CDR3 has 13 amino acids. V lost 4 bases and J 1 base, leaving 7 bases between the germline ends. Germline loops: CDR1 SEHNR, CDR2 FQNEAQ (reference sequence). This CDR3 reads CASSSSGNYGYTF. Here the CDR3 DNA reads TGTGCCAGCAGCTCATCCGGTAACTATGGCTACACCTTC.

The chain couples TRBV7-2 to TRBJ1-5; no clear D. The germline gives CDR1 SGHTA, CDR2 FQGNSA. V was trimmed by 5 bases and J by 5 bases, leaving 13 bases between them. CDR3 length equals 14 residues. DNA of the CDR3: TGTGCCAGCAGCGCAGATCTCGCCGATCAGCCCCAGCATTTT. This translates into CASSADLADQPQHF.

The rearrangement links TRBV12-3 or TRBV12-4 to TRBJ1-2; unclear D gene. The V gene lost 4 bases and the J gene lost 6 bases, with 12 bases spanning the gap. The CDR3 has 13 amino acids. The CDR3 loop is CASSSNQVDGYTF. The CDR3 coding sequence is TGTGCCAGCAGTTCAAACCAGGTAGATGGCTACACCTTC.

The chain employs TRBV7-2 and TRBJ2-7, with D perhaps TRBD2 (6 bases). V was trimmed by 4 bases and J by 7 bases, leaving 17 bases between them. The CDR3 contains 14 residues. CDR1 SGHTA and CDR2 FQGNSA come from the germline V gene. The CDR3 sequence is CASSSGWRGLEQYF. The CDR3 DNA follows: TGTGCCAGCAGCTCGGGATGGAGGGGTCTGGAGCAGTACTTC.